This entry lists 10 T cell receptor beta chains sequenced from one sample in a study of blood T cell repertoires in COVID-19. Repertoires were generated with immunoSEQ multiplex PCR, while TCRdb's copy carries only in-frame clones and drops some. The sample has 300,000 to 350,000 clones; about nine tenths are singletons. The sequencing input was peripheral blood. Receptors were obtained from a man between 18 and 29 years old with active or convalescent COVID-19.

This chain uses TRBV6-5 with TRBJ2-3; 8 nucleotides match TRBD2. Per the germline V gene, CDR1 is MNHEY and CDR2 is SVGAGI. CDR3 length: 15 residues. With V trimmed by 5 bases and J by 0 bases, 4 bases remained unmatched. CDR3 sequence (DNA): TGTGCCAGCAGTCCCGGGAGGGGTAGCACAGATACGCAGTATTTT. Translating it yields CASSPGRGSTDTQYF.

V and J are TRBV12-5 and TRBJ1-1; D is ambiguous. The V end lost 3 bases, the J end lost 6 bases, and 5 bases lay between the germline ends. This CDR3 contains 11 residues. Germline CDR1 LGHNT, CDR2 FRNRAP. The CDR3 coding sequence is TGTGCTAGTGGTTTAACTCCTGAAGCTTTCTTT. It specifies CASGLTPEAFF. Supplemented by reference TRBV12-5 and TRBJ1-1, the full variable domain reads DARVTQTPRHKVTEMGQEVTMRCQPILGHNTVFWYRQTMMQGLELLAYFRNRAPLDDSGMPKDRFSAEMPDATLATLKIQPSEPRDSAVYFCASGLTPEAFFGQGTRLTVV.

DNA for the CDR3: TGTGCCAGCAGCCAAGAGCGTGGGAGGCCGGGAGGCGAGCAGTTCTTC. Protein sequence: CASSQERGRPGGEQFF. The V call is TRBV3-1 (or the pseudogene TRBV3-2), the J call TRBJ2-1; 7 bases match TRBD2. Trimming at V came to 0 bases and at J to 10 bases, leaving 12 bases not matched to a gene. The CDR3 consists of 16 residues. Germline lookup yields CDR1 LGHDT and CDR2 YNNKEL (reference sequence).

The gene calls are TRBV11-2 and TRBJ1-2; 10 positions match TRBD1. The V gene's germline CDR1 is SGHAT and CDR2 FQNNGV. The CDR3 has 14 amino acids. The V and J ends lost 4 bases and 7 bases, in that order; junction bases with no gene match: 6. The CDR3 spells CASSSGTGDAGYTF. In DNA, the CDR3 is TGTGCCAGCAGCTCGGGGACAGGGGATGCTGGCTACACCTTC.

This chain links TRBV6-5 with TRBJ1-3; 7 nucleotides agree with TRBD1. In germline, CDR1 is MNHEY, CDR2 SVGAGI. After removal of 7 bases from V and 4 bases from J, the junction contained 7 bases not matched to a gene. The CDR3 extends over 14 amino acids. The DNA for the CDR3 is TGTGCCAGCACCCGACAGGGAAAGGGAAACACCATATATTTT. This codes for CASTRQGKGNTIYF.

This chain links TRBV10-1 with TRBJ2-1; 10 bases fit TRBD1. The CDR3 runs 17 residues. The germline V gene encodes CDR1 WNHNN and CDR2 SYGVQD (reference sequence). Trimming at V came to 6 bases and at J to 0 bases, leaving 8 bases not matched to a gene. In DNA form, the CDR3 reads TGCGCCAGCAGCCGGGACAGGGGATTATACTCCTACAATGAGCAGTTCTTC. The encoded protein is CASSRDRGLYSYNEQFF.

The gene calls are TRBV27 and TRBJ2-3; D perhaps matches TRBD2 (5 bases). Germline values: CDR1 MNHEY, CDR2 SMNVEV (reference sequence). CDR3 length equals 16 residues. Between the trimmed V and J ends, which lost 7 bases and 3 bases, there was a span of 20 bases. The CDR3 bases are TGTGCCAGCACCTCTGGCGGGCAGGCGAGGACAGATACGCAGTATTTT. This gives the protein CASTSGGQARTDTQYF.

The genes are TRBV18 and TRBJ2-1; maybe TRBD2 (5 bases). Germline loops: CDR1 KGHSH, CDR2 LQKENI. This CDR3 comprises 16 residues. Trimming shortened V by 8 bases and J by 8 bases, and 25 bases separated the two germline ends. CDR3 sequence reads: CASRAGVGLSVHEQFF. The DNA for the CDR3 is TGTGCCAGCCGAGCCGGGGTAGGGTTAAGCGTCCATGAGCAGTTCTTC.

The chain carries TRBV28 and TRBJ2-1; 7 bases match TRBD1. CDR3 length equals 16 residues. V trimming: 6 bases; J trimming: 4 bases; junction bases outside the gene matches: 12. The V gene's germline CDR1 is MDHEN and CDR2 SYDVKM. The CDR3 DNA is TGTGCCAGCAGGAGACCGGGACAGCGTATTTACAATGAGCAGTTCTTC. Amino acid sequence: CASRRPGQRIYNEQFF. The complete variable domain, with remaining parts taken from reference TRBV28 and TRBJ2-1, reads DVKVTQSSRYLVKRTGEKVFLECVQDMDHENMFWYRQDPGLGLRLIYFSYDVKMKEKGDIPEGYSVSREKKERFSLILESASTNQTSMYLCASRRPGQRIYNEQFFGPGTRLTVL.

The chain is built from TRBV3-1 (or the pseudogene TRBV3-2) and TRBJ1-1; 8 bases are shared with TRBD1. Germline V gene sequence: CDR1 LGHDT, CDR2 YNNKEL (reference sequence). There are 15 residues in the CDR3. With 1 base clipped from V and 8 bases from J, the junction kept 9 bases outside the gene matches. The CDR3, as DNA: TGTGCCAGCAGCCAAGTGGCAGGGGGCCTAAAGGAAGCTTTCTTT. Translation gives CASSQVAGGLKEAFF.